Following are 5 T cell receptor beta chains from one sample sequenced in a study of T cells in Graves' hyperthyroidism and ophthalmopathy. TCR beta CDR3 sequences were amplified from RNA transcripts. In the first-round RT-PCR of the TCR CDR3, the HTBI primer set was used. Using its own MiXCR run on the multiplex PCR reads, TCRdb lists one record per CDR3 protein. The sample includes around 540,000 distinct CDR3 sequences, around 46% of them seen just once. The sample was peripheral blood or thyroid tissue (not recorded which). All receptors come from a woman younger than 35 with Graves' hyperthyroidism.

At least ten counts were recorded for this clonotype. CDR3 residues: CASREAGDSPLHF. CDR3 DNA: TGTGCCAGCAGAGAGGCGGGGGACTCACCCCTCCACTTT. V usage is TRBV12-3 or TRBV12-4 and J usage is TRBJ1-6; possible D gene TRBD1, 5 bases. This CDR3 is built from 13 residues. V was trimmed by 6 bases and J by 10 bases, leaving 13 bases between them.

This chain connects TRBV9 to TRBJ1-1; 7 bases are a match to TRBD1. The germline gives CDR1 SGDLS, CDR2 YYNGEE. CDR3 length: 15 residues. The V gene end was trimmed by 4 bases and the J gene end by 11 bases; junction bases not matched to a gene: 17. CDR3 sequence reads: CASSQEERMGTDAFF. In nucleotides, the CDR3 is TGTGCCAGCAGCCAAGAAGAGAGGATGGGGACAGATGCTTTCTTT.

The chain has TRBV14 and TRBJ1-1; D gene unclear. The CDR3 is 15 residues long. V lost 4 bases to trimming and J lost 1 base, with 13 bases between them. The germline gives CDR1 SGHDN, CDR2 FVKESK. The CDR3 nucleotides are TGTGCCAGCAGCCCGGTTTTGGAGTGGAACACTGAAGCTTTCTTT. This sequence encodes CASSPVLEWNTEAFF.

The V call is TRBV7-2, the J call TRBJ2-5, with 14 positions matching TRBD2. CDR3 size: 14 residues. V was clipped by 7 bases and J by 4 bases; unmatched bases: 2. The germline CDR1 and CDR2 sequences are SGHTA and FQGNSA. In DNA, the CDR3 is TGTGCCAGCACCGGACTAGCGGGAGGAGAGACCCAGTACTTC. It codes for CASTGLAGGETQYF.

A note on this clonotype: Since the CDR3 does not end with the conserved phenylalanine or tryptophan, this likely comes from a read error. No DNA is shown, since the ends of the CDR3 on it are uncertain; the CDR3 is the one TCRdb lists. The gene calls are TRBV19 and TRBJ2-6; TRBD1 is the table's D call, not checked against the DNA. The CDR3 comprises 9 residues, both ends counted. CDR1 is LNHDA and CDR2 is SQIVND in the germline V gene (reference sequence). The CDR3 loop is CASQRVGGQ.